The T cell receptor (beta chain) under discussion was sequenced for a study of blood T cell repertoires in COVID-19. The overall study: There were acute and convalescent COVID-19 samples, and they came from the United States, Italy and Spain. PBMCs, B-cell-depleted T cells, or T cells were the source of the cDNA or gDNA that made up the material.

Seattle patient enrollment occurred during active infection, with longitudinal follow-up thereafter. Authors' data handling: Amplification of reference gene primers was used by the study to estimate nucleated cell counts. The protocol was immunoSEQ multiplex PCR, while the TCRdb copy is restricted to in-frame clones and leaves out a portion. Clonal size and the V and J genes are those of that table, whereas D and trimming came from the DNA. This table has over 200,000 clones, just under 90% appearing once. This sequence was found in a man aged 25 to 45 with COVID-19, enrolled during active disease. Sequenced input: peripheral blood.

The chain's CDR3 is CASSVAAGSYEQYF. CDR3 coding DNA: TGTGCCAGCAGTGTAGCGGCCGGTTCCTACGAGCAGTACTTC. This sequence joins TRBV25-1 and TRBJ2-7; TRBD2 is a possible D gene (6 bases). Looked up from germline, CDR1 is MGHDK and CDR2 is SYGVNS. This CDR3 has 14 residues. The V end lost 4 bases, the J end lost 1 base, and 11 bases lay between the germline ends.